This is a list of T cell receptor beta chains from one sample in a study of early T cells in non-severe SARS-CoV-2 infection. Using its own MiXCR run on the 5' RACE reads, TCRdb lists one record per CDR3 protein. The table lists about 50,000 distinct CDR3 sequences, roughly 16% of them singletons. This sample comprised whole blood, obtained at baseline. Source of these receptors: an adult who was a healthcare worker with PCR-confirmed SARS-CoV-2 infection or an uninfected control (not recorded which). CDR3s include the opening cysteine and the closing phenylalanine or tryptophan. Fields, in order: J gene, clone size, D gene, V gene, CDR3 length, CDR3 DNA, CDR3 protein. D genes are given only for firm matches. For some rows the clone size is stated as once, few or many, or as a class when expanded; others skip it.

j_call: TRBJ1-2; clone_size: few; d_call: TRBD1; v_call: TRBV29-1; cdr3_length: 13; cdr3_nt: TGCAGCGTCTATGACAGGGATGGGGGAGGCTACACCTTC; cdr3_aa: CSVYDRDGGGYTF
j_call: TRBJ2-7; clone_size: -; d_call: -; v_call: TRBV4-2; cdr3_length: 13; cdr3_nt: TGTGCCAGCAGCCAAGCCCGAAACTACGAGCAGTACTTC; cdr3_aa: CASSQARNYEQYF
j_call: TRBJ2-2; clone_size: -; d_call: -; v_call: TRBV3-1; cdr3_length: 17; cdr3_nt: TGTGCCAGCAGCCCCCGTGCAGGGGGGGGGAACACCGGGGAGCTGTTTTTT; cdr3_aa: CASSPRAGGGNTGELFF
j_call: TRBJ2-3; clone_size: many; d_call: -; v_call: TRBV2; cdr3_length: 13; cdr3_nt: TGTGCCAGCAGGGACAGAAGCACAGATACGCAGTATTTT; cdr3_aa: CASRDRSTDTQYF
j_call: TRBJ2-7; clone_size: few; d_call: TRBD1; v_call: TRBV19; cdr3_length: 16; cdr3_nt: TGTGCCAGTAGTATCAGTGACAGGGGAACCTCCTACGAGCAGTACTTC; cdr3_aa: CASSISDRGTSYEQYF
j_call: TRBJ1-2; clone_size: many; d_call: -; v_call: TRBV12-3/TRBV12-4; cdr3_length: 14; cdr3_nt: TGTGCCAGCAGTTTTGACAAAGCCGGCTATGGCTACACCTTC; cdr3_aa: CASSFDKAGYGYTF
j_call: TRBJ2-1; clone_size: few; d_call: TRBD2; v_call: TRBV10-3; cdr3_length: 18; cdr3_nt: TGTGCCATCAGTGATCTACAGAAGGGCAGCGGGAGGGACAATGAGCAGTTCTTC; cdr3_aa: CAISDLQKGSGRDNEQFF
j_call: TRBJ1-2; clone_size: few; d_call: TRBD1; v_call: TRBV19; cdr3_length: 14; cdr3_nt: TGTGCCAGTAGTCCCGGACAGGGGTACTATGGCTACACCTTC; cdr3_aa: CASSPGQGYYGYTF
j_call: TRBJ2-1; clone_size: many; d_call: TRBD2; v_call: TRBV4-2; cdr3_length: 16; cdr3_nt: TGTGCCAGCAGCCCGGGATCTAGCGGGAGGGTTAATGAGCAGTTCTTC; cdr3_aa: CASSPGSSGRVNEQFF
j_call: TRBJ2-5; clone_size: few; d_call: -; v_call: TRBV28; cdr3_length: 14; cdr3_nt: TGTGCCAGCAGTTTAGGAGGCGGGCAAGAGACCCAGTACTTC; cdr3_aa: CASSLGGGQETQYF
j_call: TRBJ2-1; clone_size: few; d_call: -; v_call: TRBV12-5; cdr3_length: 15; cdr3_nt: TGTGCTAGTGGTTTCACTAGGGACTTTAACAATGAGCAGTTCTTC; cdr3_aa: CASGFTRDFNNEQFF
j_call: TRBJ2-7; clone_size: -; d_call: -; v_call: TRBV12-3/TRBV12-4; cdr3_length: 13; cdr3_nt: TGTGCCAGCAGTTGGGGCTCATCGTACGAGCAGTACTTC; cdr3_aa: CASSWGSSYEQYF
j_call: TRBJ1-2; clone_size: -; d_call: -; v_call: TRBV12-3/TRBV12-4; cdr3_length: 12; cdr3_nt: TGTGCCAGCAGGGGCGTAAACTATGGCTACACCTTC; cdr3_aa: CASRGVNYGYTF
j_call: TRBJ2-1; clone_size: few; d_call: -; v_call: TRBV19; cdr3_length: 12; cdr3_nt: TGTGCCAGTAGTCCCCGTTACGGTGAGCAGTTCTTC; cdr3_aa: CASSPRYGEQFF
j_call: TRBJ2-5; clone_size: few; d_call: TRBD1; v_call: TRBV11-2; cdr3_length: 15; cdr3_nt: TGTGCCAGCAGCTTAGTCACCGGGACAGAAGAGACCCAGTACTTC; cdr3_aa: CASSLVTGTEETQYF
j_call: TRBJ2-2; clone_size: -; d_call: -; v_call: TRBV6-1; cdr3_length: 15; cdr3_nt: TGTGCCAGCACCAACCTCTTTACTGATACGGGGGAGCTGTTTTTT; cdr3_aa: CASTNLFTDTGELFF
j_call: TRBJ2-7; clone_size: few; d_call: -; v_call: TRBV5-1; cdr3_length: 14; cdr3_nt: TGCGCCAGCAGCTCCGGCCCCCAAAGGGACGAGCAGTACTTC; cdr3_aa: CASSSGPQRDEQYF
j_call: TRBJ1-4; clone_size: few; d_call: -; v_call: TRBV28; cdr3_length: 15; cdr3_nt: TGTGCCAGCAGAAGAGGGGGAGGGGTGTGGGAAAAACTGTTTTTT; cdr3_aa: CASRRGGGVWEKLFF
j_call: TRBJ1-1; clone_size: -; d_call: -; v_call: TRBV4-2; cdr3_length: 15; cdr3_nt: TGTGCCAGCAGCCAAGATCTGAAAGGAGACACTGAAGCTTTCTTT; cdr3_aa: CASSQDLKGDTEAFF
j_call: TRBJ2-7; clone_size: -; d_call: TRBD1; v_call: TRBV5-1; cdr3_length: 15; cdr3_nt: TGCGCCAGCAGCTCCGGACAGGGGGCGATTCGGGAGCAGTACTTC; cdr3_aa: CASSSGQGAIREQYF
j_call: TRBJ2-5; clone_size: few; d_call: TRBD2; v_call: TRBV10-2; cdr3_length: 15; cdr3_nt: TGCGCCAGCGGACCGAACAGCGGGAGCGCGGAGACCCAGTACTTC; cdr3_aa: CASGPNSGSAETQYF
j_call: TRBJ2-4; clone_size: many; d_call: -; v_call: TRBV6-1; cdr3_length: 14; cdr3_nt: TGTGCCAGCTACCCTACCAGGGGCCGAAACATTCAGTACTTC; cdr3_aa: CASYPTRGRNIQYF
j_call: TRBJ2-7; clone_size: -; d_call: TRBD2; v_call: TRBV6-1; cdr3_length: 14; cdr3_nt: TGTGCCAGCAGTGAAGGACTAGCATCCAACGAGCAGTACTTC; cdr3_aa: CASSEGLASNEQYF
j_call: TRBJ2-1; clone_size: few; d_call: TRBD2; v_call: TRBV6-5; cdr3_length: 15; cdr3_nt: TGTGCCAGCACCGGGACTTCCGGGAGGTACAATGAGCCGTTCTTC; cdr3_aa: CASTGTSGRYNEPFF
j_call: TRBJ2-7; clone_size: many; d_call: -; v_call: TRBV4-2; cdr3_length: 16; cdr3_nt: TGTGCCAGCAGCCAAGGGGGGATCGCGAGCTCCTACGAGCAGTACTTC; cdr3_aa: CASSQGGIASSYEQYF
j_call: TRBJ2-2; clone_size: -; d_call: -; v_call: TRBV19; cdr3_length: 15; cdr3_nt: TGTGCCAGTAGAGCGGGACAGACGAACACCGGGGAGCTGTTTTTT; cdr3_aa: CASRAGQTNTGELFF
j_call: TRBJ2-7; clone_size: -; d_call: -; v_call: TRBV13; cdr3_length: 12; cdr3_nt: TGTGCCAGCGGGGGGTCCCCCTACGAGCAGTACTTC; cdr3_aa: CASGGSPYEQYF
j_call: TRBJ2-1; clone_size: -; d_call: -; v_call: TRBV7-9; cdr3_length: 13; cdr3_nt: TGTGCCAGCAGCTTAGGCCCGGCCAATGAGCAGTTCTTC; cdr3_aa: CASSLGPANEQFF
j_call: TRBJ2-5; clone_size: -; d_call: TRBD2; v_call: TRBV6-5; cdr3_length: 13; cdr3_nt: TGTGCCAGCAGCCTAGCGGGAGACGGGACCCAGTACTTC; cdr3_aa: CASSLAGDGTQYF
j_call: TRBJ2-7; clone_size: few; d_call: TRBD2; v_call: TRBV7-2; cdr3_length: 15; cdr3_nt: TGTGCCAGCAGCTTCCTAGCGGGGGCCACCTACGAGCAGTACTTC; cdr3_aa: CASSFLAGATYEQYF
j_call: TRBJ2-7; clone_size: -; d_call: TRBD1; v_call: TRBV28; cdr3_length: 15; cdr3_nt: TGTGCCAGCAGTGGACAGGGGGTCCCCTCCTACGAGCAGTACTTC; cdr3_aa: CASSGQGVPSYEQYF
j_call: TRBJ2-3; clone_size: many; d_call: TRBD2; v_call: TRBV6-4; cdr3_length: 15; cdr3_nt: TGTGCCAGCAGCGCCTCTAGCGGGGCCACAGATACGCAGTATTTT; cdr3_aa: CASSASSGATDTQYF
j_call: TRBJ2-3; clone_size: few; d_call: -; v_call: TRBV5-4; cdr3_length: 15; cdr3_nt: TGTGCCAGCAGCTCGCCGACACATTACACAGATACGCAGTATTTT; cdr3_aa: CASSSPTHYTDTQYF
j_call: TRBJ1-1; clone_size: few; d_call: -; v_call: TRBV7-6; cdr3_length: 13; cdr3_nt: TGTGCCAGCAGCAGGACAGAGAACACTGAAGCTTTCTTT; cdr3_aa: CASSRTENTEAFF
j_call: TRBJ2-3; clone_size: -; d_call: TRBD2; v_call: TRBV24-1; cdr3_length: 18; cdr3_nt: TGTGCCACCAGTGATTCCCCCGGACTAGCGGGAGGGCCGGATACGCAGTATTTT; cdr3_aa: CATSDSPGLAGGPDTQYF
j_call: TRBJ2-5; clone_size: few; d_call: -; v_call: TRBV7-2; cdr3_length: 13; cdr3_nt: TGTGCCAGCAGCTTAGACGAGACCGGGACCCAGTACTTC; cdr3_aa: CASSLDETGTQYF
j_call: TRBJ2-5; clone_size: many; d_call: -; v_call: TRBV19; cdr3_length: 13; cdr3_nt: TGTGCCAGTAGTATGTCTGGTACAGAGACCCAGTACTTC; cdr3_aa: CASSMSGTETQYF
j_call: TRBJ1-2; clone_size: -; d_call: TRBD1; v_call: TRBV20-1; cdr3_length: 15; cdr3_nt: TGCAGTGCTGGGTCCGGACCGGGACAGGGACGTGGCTACACCTTC; cdr3_aa: CSAGSGPGQGRGYTF
j_call: TRBJ2-5; clone_size: -; d_call: TRBD2; v_call: TRBV20-1; cdr3_length: 14; cdr3_nt: TGCAGTGCTAGACCCCCGGGACTACAAGAGACCCAGTACTTC; cdr3_aa: CSARPPGLQETQYF
j_call: TRBJ2-2; clone_size: -; d_call: TRBD2; v_call: TRBV11-2; cdr3_length: 16; cdr3_nt: TGTGCCAGCAGTTCGACTAGCGGGAGGGAGACCGGGGAGCTGTTTTTT; cdr3_aa: CASSSTSGRETGELFF
j_call: TRBJ2-2; clone_size: -; d_call: -; v_call: TRBV6-5; cdr3_length: 15; cdr3_nt: TGTGCCAGCAGCCCTACCACTAGTTTTCTAGGGGAGCTGTTTTTT; cdr3_aa: CASSPTTSFLGELFF